Presented here are 14 T cell receptor beta chains from one specimen sequenced in a study of T-cell reconstitution after alpha-beta-depleted transplantation in children. Unique molecular identifiers were used to barcode this TCRbeta library. TCRdb analysed the PCR reads with MiXCR anew, one entry per CDR3 protein. The table shows roughly 190,000 distinct CDR3 sequences, with approximately 14% occurring only once. Here the sequenced sample was PBMCs from the stem cell graft donor, taken from the stem cell graft. These receptors were collected from a human donor who donated a stem cell graft to a child with acute lymphoblastic leukemia.

Only a few counts were recorded for this clonotype. The rearrangement uses TRBV5-1 and TRBJ1-3; D unclear. The CDR3 totals 17 residues. Per germline, CDR1 SGHRS and CDR2 YFSETQ. The V end was cut by 0 bases, the J end by 0 bases, with 13 bases between. The CDR3 DNA follows: TGCGCCAGCAGCTTGGGGGCGACCAGTGACTCTGGAAACACCATATATTTT. The encoded protein is CASSLGATSDSGNTIYF.

Remarks on this clonotype: This clone may be a read error of a much larger clone one base away. The chain joins TRBV28 to TRBJ2-5; D may be TRBD1 or TRBD2 (5 bases each). Germline V gives CDR1 MDHEN, CDR2 SYDVKM. V was trimmed by 3 bases and J by 9 bases, leaving 14 bases between them. The CDR3 has 13 residues. CDR3 region: CASSFDRKEAQYF. CDR3 in DNA: TGTGCCAGCAGTTTCGACAGAAAGGAGGCCCAGTACTTC.

This clonotype was observed at least ten times. The J gene is TRBJ2-7, the V gene TRBV5-1, with TRBD1 matching 8 bases. The CDR3 length is 16 residues. Germline V CDR1 and CDR2: SGHRS, YFSETQ. The trim removed 0 bases at V and 3 bases at J, leaving 8 bases unmatched. As DNA, the CDR3 is TGCGCCAGCAGCTTGGGTGGGGACAGGATCGTCTACGAGCAGTACTTC. Protein sequence: CASSLGGDRIVYEQYF.

This clonotype was detected many times. V usage is TRBV12-3 or TRBV12-4 and J usage is TRBJ1-2; possible D gene TRBD1, 5 bases. The CDR3 loop spans 14 amino acids. The germline V and J ends were trimmed by 8 bases and 4 bases, with 17 bases remaining between them. CDR3 sequence reads: CASERWGEVYGYTF. CDR3 DNA: TGTGCCAGCGAAAGATGGGGGGAGGTCTATGGCTACACCTTC.

This clonotype was found many times. This chain uses TRBV12-3 or TRBV12-4 with TRBJ2-1; D uncertain. The V end was cut by 5 bases, the J end by 3 bases, with 14 bases between. The CDR3 spans 15 residues. CDR3: CASSISLGLYNEQFF. The DNA of the CDR3 is TGTGCCAGCAGTATTAGTTTGGGCCTCTACAATGAGCAGTTCTTC.

This clonotype was counted ten times or more. V gene TRBV11-3 combines with J gene TRBJ2-7; TRBD2 is a possible D gene (5 bases). The CDR3 totals 15 residues. The V gene's germline CDR1 is SGHNT and CDR2 YENEEA. Trimming removed 1 base at V and 1 base at J, with 11 bases between. Written as DNA, the CDR3 is TGTGCCAGCAGCTTAGGACGGCGGGCTTCCTACGAGCAGTACTTC. Translating it yields CASSLGRRASYEQYF.

This clonotype occurred many times. The V and J genes are TRBV19 and TRBJ1-1, with D possibly TRBD1 on 5 matching bases. The ends were cut back, 1 base at V and 5 bases at J, with 11 bases in the middle. CDR1 is LNHDA, CDR2 SQIVND, per germline (reference sequence). This CDR3 is 14 amino acids long. As DNA, the CDR3 is TGTGCCAGTAGTATAGTGGGGGGTCGGACTGAAGCTTTCTTT. Translation: CASSIVGGRTEAFF.

Written as DNA, the CDR3 is TGTGCCAGCAGCCAAGATCTCTCGAACACTGAAGCTTTCTTT. It specifies CASSQDLSNTEAFF. The rearrangement links TRBV4-2 to TRBJ1-1, with no clear D. The V gene lost 0 bases and the J gene lost 1 base, with 6 bases spanning the gap. Per germline, CDR1 LGHNA and CDR2 YNFKEQ. The CDR3 has 14 residues.

This clonotype was detected ten times or more. This chain links TRBV29-1 with TRBJ1-2; the match to TRBD1 covers 7 bases. V lost 3 bases, J lost 8 bases, and 9 bases stayed unmatched. Germline loops: CDR1 SQVTM, CDR2 ANQGSEA. The CDR3 length is 13 residues. The CDR3: CSVDLDRAGGYTF. In nucleotides, the CDR3 is TGCAGCGTTGACCTTGACAGGGCAGGCGGCTACACCTTC.

This clonotype was recorded many times. The chain links TRBV10-3 to TRBJ2-7; D is perhaps TRBD2 (6 bases). V was pared by 2 bases and J by 6 bases, with 14 bases between. This CDR3 spans 14 amino acids. The germline V gene has CDR1 ENHRY and CDR2 SYGVKD. CDR3: CAISERGTSGEQYF. The CDR3 bases are TGTGCCATCAGTGAGAGAGGGACTTCGGGCGAGCAGTACTTC.

This clonotype occurred many times. The chain combines TRBV6-2 or TRBV6-3 with TRBJ2-7; D unclear. CDR3 length equals 14 residues. V was clipped by 2 bases and J by 5 bases, with 13 bases between them. From germline, CDR1 is MNHEY and CDR2 SVGEGT. The CDR3 sequence is CASSYEALGNEQYF. In DNA form, the CDR3 reads TGTGCCAGCAGTTACGAGGCCCTGGGTAACGAGCAGTACTTC.

This clonotype was counted at least ten times. The V gene is TRBV29-1, the J gene TRBJ2-3, with no clear D. This CDR3 region has 14 residues. Per germline, CDR1 SQVTM and CDR2 ANQGSEA. Trimming stripped 6 bases from V and 0 bases from J, with 13 bases between. The CDR3 DNA follows: TGCAGCGTCCCGGCTCGAATTAGCACAGATACGCAGTATTTT. It is translated as CSVPARISTDTQYF.

This clonotype was seen once. This sequence joins TRBV7-9 and TRBJ1-5; D is ambiguous. CDR1 is SEHNR and CDR2 is FQNEAQ in the germline V gene (reference sequence). The CDR3 is 16 amino acids. The ends were cut back, 1 base at V and 0 bases at J, with 10 bases in the middle. The DNA for the CDR3 is TGTGCCAGCAGCTTAGTGCTGGGCTTTAGCAATCAGCCCCAGCATTTT. Protein product: CASSLVLGFSNQPQHF.

This chain links TRBV15 with TRBJ1-1; no definite D call. V was shortened by 3 bases and J by 2 bases, with 10 bases between the two germline ends. Germline V gene lookup returns CDR1 LNHNV and CDR2 YYDKDF (reference sequence). The CDR3 length is 14 residues. This CDR3 reads CATSSPRLNTEAFF. Here the CDR3 DNA reads TGTGCCACCAGCAGCCCCAGACTAAACACTGAAGCTTTCTTT. The full variable domain, its missing parts supplied by reference TRBV15 and TRBJ1-1, is DAMVIQNPRYQVTQFGKPVTLSCSQTLNHNVMYWYQQKSSQAPKLLFHYYDKDFNNEADTPDNFQSRRPNTSFCFLDIRSPGLGDTAMYLCATSSPRLNTEAFFGQGTRLTVV.